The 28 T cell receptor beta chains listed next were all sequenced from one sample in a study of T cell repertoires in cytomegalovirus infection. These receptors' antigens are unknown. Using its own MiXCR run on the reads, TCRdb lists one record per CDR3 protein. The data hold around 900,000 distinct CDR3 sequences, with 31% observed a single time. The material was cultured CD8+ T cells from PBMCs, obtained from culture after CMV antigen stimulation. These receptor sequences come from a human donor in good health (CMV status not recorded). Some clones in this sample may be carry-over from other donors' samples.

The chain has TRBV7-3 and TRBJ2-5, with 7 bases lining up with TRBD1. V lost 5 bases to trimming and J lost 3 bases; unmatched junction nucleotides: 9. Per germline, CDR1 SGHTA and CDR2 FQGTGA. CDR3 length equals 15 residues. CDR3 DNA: TGTGCCAGCAGCAAATACGGGACAGCCGAAGAGACCCAGTACTTC. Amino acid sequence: CASSKYGTAEETQYF.

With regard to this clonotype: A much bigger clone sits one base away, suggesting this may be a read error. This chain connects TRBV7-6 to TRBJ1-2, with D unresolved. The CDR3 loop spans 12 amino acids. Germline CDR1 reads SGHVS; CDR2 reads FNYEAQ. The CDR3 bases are TGTGCCAACAGCACCTCGAACTATGGCTACACCTTC. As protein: CANSTSNYGYTF.

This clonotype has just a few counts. The DNA for the CDR3 is TGTGCCAGCAGCCACTACCGGGCAGGGGGGGAGTCTGGCTACACCTTC. Translating it yields CASSHYRAGGESGYTF. The chain carries TRBV14 and TRBJ1-2; 7 nucleotides agree with TRBD1. V dropped 3 bases and J dropped 7; count of bases not matched to a gene: 14. Germline CDR1 reads SGHDN; CDR2 reads FVKESK. The CDR3 length is 16 residues.

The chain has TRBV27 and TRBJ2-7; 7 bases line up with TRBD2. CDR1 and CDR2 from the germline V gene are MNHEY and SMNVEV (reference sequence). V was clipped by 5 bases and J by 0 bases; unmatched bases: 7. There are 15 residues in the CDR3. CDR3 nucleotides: TGTGCCAGCAGTCTCCTAGGGGACTACTCCTACGAGCAGTACTTC. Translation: CASSLLGDYSYEQYF.

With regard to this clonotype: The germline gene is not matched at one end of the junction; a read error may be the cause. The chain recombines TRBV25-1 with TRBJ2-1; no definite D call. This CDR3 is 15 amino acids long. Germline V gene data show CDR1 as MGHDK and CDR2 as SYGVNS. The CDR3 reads CANSLKKSGSNEQFF. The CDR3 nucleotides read TGTGCCAACAGTTTGAAAAAATCCGGCAGCAATGAGCAGTTCTTC.

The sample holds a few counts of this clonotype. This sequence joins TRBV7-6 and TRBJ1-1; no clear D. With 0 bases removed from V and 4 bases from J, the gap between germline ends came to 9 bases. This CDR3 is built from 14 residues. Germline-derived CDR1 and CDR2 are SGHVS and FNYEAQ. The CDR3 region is CASSLAAQSTEAFF. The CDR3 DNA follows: TGTGCCAGCAGCTTAGCTGCCCAGAGCACTGAAGCTTTCTTT.

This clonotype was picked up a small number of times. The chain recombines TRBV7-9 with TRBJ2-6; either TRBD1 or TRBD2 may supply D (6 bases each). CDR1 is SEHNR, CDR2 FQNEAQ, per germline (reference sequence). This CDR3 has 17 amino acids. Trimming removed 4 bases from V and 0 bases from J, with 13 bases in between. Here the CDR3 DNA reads TGTGCCAGCAGCTCTCGAGAGGGGGGCTCTGGGGCCAACGTCCTGACTTTC. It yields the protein CASSSREGGSGANVLTF.

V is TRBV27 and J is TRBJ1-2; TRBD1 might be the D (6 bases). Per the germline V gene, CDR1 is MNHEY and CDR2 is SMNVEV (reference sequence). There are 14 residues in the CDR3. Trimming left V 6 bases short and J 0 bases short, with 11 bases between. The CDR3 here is CASSPWGPNYGYTF. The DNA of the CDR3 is TGTGCCAGCAGCCCCTGGGGGCCTAACTATGGCTACACCTTC.

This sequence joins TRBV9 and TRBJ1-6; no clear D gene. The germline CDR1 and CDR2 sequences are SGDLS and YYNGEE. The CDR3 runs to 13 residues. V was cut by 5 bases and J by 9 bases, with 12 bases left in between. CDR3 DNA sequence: TGTGCCAGCAGACCCGATGTAGGTTCACCCCTCCACTTT. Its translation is CASRPDVGSPLHF.

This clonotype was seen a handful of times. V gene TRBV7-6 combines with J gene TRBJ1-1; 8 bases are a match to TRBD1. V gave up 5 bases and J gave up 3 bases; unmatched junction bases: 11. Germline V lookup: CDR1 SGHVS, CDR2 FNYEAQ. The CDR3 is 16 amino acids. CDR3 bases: TGTGCCAGCAGCCAAGGGCAGGGGGCGAGGTACACTGAAGCTTTCTTT. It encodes CASSQGQGARYTEAFF.

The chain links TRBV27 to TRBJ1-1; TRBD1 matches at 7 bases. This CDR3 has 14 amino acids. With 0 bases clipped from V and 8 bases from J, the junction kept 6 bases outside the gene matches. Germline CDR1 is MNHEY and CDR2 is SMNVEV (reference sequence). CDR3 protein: CASSLSGQAREAFF. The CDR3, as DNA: TGTGCCAGCAGTTTATCCGGACAGGCAAGAGAAGCTTTCTTT.

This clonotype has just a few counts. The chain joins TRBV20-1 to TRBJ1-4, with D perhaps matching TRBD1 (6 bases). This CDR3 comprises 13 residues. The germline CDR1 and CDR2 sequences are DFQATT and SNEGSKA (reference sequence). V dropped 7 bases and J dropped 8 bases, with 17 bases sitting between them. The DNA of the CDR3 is TGCAGTGGGAGGGGGACATATAAGGAAAAACTGTTTTTT. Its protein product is CSGRGTYKEKLFF.

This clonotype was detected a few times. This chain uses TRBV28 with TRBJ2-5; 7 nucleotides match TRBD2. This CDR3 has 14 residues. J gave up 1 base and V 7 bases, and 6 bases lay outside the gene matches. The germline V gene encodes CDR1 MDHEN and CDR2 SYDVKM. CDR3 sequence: CASKKGLLQETQYF. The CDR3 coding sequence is TGTGCCAGCAAAAAGGGACTACTCCAAGAGACCCAGTACTTC. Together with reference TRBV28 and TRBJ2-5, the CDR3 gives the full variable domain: DVKVTQSSRYLVKRTGEKVFLECVQDMDHENMFWYRQDPGLGLRLIYFSYDVKMKEKGDIPEGYSVSREKKERFSLILESASTNQTSMYLCASKKGLLQETQYFGPGTRLLVL.

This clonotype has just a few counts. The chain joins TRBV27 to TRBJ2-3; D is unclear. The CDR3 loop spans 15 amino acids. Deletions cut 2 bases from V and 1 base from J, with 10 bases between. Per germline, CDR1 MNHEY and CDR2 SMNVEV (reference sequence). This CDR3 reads CASSLIGSGTDTQYF. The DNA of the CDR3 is TGTGCCAGCAGTTTAATTGGGTCGGGCACAGATACGCAGTATTTT.

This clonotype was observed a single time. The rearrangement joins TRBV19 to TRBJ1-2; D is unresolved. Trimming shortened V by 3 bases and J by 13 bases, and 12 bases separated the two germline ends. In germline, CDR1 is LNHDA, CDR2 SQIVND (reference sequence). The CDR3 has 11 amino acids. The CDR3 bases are TGTGCCAGTAGTATCGGGCTTCATTGCACCTTC. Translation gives CASSIGLHCTF.

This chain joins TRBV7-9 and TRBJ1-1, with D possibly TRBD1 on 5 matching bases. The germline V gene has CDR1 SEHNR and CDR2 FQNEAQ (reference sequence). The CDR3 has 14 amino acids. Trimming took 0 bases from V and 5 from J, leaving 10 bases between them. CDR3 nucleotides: TGTGCCAGCAGCTTAGCAATAGGGGAAACTGAAGCTTTCTTT. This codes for CASSLAIGETEAFF.

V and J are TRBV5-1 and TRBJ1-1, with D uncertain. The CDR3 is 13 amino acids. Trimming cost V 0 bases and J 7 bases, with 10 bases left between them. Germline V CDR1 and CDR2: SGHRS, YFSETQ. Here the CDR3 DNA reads TGCGCCAGCAGCTTGGAAAGGGAGGATGAAGCTTTCTTT. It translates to CASSLEREDEAFF.

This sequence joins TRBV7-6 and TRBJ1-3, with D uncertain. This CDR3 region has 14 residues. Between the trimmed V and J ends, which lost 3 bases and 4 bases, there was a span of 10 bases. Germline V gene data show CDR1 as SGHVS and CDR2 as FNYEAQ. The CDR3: CASSFGPEGNTIYF. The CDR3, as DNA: TGTGCCAGCAGCTTCGGACCTGAAGGAAACACCATATATTTT.

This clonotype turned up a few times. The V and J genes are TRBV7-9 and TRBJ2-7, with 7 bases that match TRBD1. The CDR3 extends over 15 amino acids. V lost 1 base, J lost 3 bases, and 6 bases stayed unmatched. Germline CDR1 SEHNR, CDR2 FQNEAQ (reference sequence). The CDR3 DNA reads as TGTGCCAGCAGCTTAGTGTCGAACAGGGGCTACGAGCAGTACGTC. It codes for CASSLVSNRGYEQYV.

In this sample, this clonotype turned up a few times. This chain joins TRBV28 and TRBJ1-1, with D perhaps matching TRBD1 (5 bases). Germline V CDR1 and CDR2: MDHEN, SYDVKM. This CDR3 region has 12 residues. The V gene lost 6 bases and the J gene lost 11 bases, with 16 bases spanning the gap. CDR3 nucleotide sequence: TGTGCCAGCAGCCCCCGGGGCTGGGAGGCTTTCTTT. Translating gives CASSPRGWEAFF. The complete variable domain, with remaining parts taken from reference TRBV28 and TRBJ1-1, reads DVKVTQSSRYLVKRTGEKVFLECVQDMDHENMFWYRQDPGLGLRLIYFSYDVKMKEKGDIPEGYSVSREKKERFSLILESASTNQTSMYLCASSPRGWEAFFGQGTRLTVV.

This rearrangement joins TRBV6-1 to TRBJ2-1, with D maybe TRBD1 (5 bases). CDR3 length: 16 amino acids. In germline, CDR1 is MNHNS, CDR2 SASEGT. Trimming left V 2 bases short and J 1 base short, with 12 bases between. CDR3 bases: TGTGCCAGCAGTGAACCTGGACACTATTCCTACAATGAGCAGTTCTTC. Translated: CASSEPGHYSYNEQFF.

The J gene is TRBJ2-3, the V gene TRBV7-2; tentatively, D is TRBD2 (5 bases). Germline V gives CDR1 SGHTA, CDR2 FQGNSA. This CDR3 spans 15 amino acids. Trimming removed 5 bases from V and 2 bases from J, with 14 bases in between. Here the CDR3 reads CASSPPQRHTDTQYF. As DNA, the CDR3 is TGTGCCAGCAGCCCCCCCCAGCGGCACACAGATACGCAGTATTTT.

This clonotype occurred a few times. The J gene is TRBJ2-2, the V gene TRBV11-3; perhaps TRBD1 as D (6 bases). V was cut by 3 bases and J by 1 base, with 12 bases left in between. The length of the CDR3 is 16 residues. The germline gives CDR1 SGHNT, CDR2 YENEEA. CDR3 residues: CASSFEGRGNTGELFF. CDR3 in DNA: TGTGCCAGCAGCTTTGAGGGCAGGGGGAACACCGGGGAGCTGTTTTTT.

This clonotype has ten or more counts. This CDR3 reads CASSSPGTGVVRSNQPQHF. The CDR3 nucleotides are TGTGCCAGCAGTTCCCCCGGGACAGGGGTTGTAAGGAGCAATCAGCCCCAGCATTTT. This chain joins TRBV12-3 or TRBV12-4 and TRBJ1-5; 10 bases align to TRBD1. The CDR3 sequence is 19 residues long. Unmatched junction bases numbered 13, after V lost 4 bases and J lost 1 base.

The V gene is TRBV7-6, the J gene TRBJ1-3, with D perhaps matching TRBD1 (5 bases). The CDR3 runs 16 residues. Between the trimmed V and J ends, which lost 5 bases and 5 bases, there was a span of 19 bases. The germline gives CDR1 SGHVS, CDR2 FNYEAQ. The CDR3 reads CASSPGTQAFRNTIYF. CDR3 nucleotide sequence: TGTGCCAGCAGCCCCGGGACCCAGGCTTTTAGAAACACCATATATTTT.

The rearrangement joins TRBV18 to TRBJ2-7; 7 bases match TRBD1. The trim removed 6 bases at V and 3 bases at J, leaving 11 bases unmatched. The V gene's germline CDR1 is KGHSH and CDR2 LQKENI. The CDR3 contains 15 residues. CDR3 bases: TGTGCCAGCTCTCCCACCGGGGCAGGGGGCTACGAGCAGTACGTC. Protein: CASSPTGAGGYEQYV.

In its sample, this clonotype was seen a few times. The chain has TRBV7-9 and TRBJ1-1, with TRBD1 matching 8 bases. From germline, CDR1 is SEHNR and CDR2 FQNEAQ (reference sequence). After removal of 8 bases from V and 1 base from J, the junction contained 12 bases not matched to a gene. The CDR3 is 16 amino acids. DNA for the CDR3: TGTGCCAGCGAATACGCACCCGGGACAGGGAACACTGAAGCTTTCTTT. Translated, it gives CASEYAPGTGNTEAFF. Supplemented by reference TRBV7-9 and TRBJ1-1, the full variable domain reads DTGVSQNPRHKITKRGQNVTFRCDPISEHNRLYWYRQTLGQGPEFLTYFQNEAQLEKSRLLSDRFSAERPKGSFSTLEIQRTEQGDSAMYLCASEYAPGTGNTEAFFGQGTRLTVV.

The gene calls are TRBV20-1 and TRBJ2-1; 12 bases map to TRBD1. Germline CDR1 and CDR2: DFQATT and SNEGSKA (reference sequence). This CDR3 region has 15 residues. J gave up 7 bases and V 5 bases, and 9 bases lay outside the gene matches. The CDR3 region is CSARARDRGHNEQFF. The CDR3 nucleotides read TGCAGTGCTCGTGCCCGGGACAGGGGGCATAATGAGCAGTTCTTC.